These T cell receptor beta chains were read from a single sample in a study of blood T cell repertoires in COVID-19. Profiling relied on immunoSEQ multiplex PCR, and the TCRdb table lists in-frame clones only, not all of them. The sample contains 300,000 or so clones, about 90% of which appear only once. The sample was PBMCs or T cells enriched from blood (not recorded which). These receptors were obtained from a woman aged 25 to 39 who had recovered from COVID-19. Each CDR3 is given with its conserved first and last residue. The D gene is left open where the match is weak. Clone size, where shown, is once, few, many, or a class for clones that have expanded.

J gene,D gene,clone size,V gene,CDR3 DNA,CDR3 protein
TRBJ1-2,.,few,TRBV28,TGTGCCAGCAGTTTAGGGGCAGGGCGATTATATGGCTACACCTTC,CASSLGAGRLYGYTF
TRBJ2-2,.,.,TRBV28,TGTGCCAGCAGTTTTGCCAGGGCCGGGAACACCGGGGAGCTGTTTTTT,CASSFARAGNTGELFF
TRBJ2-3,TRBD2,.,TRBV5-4,TGTGCCAGCAGCTTTACGGGGGGGCCTGCAGATACGCAGTATTTT,CASSFTGGPADTQYF
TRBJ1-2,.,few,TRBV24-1,TGTGCCACCAGTGACCCGGCGGGCGACCATCTAGGTGGCTACACCTTC,CATSDPAGDHLGGYTF
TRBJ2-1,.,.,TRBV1,TGCACCAGCAGCCAAGATCGGGTTAGCGGGGGGTTCATCTACAATGAGCAGTTCTTC,CTSSQDRVSGGFIYNEQFF
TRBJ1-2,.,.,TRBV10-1,TGCGCCAGCGGGCAGAGACCGAACTATGGCTACACCTTC,CASGQRPNYGYTF
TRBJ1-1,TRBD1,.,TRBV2,TGTGCCACCCGGGGACAGGGCGCTGAAGCTTTCTTT,CATRGQGAEAFF
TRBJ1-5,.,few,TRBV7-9,TGTGCCAGCAGCCAGAATAGCAATCAGCCCCAGCATTTT,CASSQNSNQPQHF
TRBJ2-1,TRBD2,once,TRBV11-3,TGTGCCAGCAGCTTAGGGACTAGCGCAAACAATGAGCAGTTCTTC,CASSLGTSANNEQFF
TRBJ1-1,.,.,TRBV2,TGTGCCAGCAGTTACAGGGTCAGGAACACTGAAGCTTTCTTT,CASSYRVRNTEAFF
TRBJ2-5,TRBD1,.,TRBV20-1,TGCAGTGCTAGTGGGACAGGTCAAGAGACCCAGTACTTC,CSASGTGQETQYF
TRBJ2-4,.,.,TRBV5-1,TGCGCCAGCAGCTTGGCGGACAGAAAAAACATTCAGTACTTC,CASSLADRKNIQYF
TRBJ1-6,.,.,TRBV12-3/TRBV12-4,TGTGCCAGCAGTGGAACAGGGAATTCACCCCTCCACTTT,CASSGTGNSPLHF
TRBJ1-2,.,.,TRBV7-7,TGTGCCCCCCCCAGGCGCGGGGGGCCCAACTATGGCTACACCTTC,CAPPRRGGPNYGYTF
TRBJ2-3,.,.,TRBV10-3,TGTGCCATTACACCGGGTCTGGAGGATACGCAGTATTTT,CAITPGLEDTQYF
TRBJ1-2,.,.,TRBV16,TGTGCCAGCAGCCAATCGGGGCGGGGGCTTGTTGGCTACACCTTC,CASSQSGRGLVGYTF
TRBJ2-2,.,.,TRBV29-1,TGCAGCGTTGCGGGTCAGTTGGGCGGGGAGCTGTTTTTT,CSVAGQLGGELFF
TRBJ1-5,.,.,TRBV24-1,TGTGCCACCAGTGATTCGGGACCCGGACAGCTCAATCAGCCCCAGCATTTT,CATSDSGPGQLNQPQHF
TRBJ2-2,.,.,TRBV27,TGTGCCAGCGGGATGTGGGGCGGGAACACCGGGGAGCTGTTTTTT,CASGMWGGNTGELFF
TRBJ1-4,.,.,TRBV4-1,TGCGCCAGCAGCCAATCCTCCCACAGTGCAACTAATGAAAAACTGTTTTTT,CASSQSSHSATNEKLFF
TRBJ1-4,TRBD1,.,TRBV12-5,TGTGCTAGTGGTCCAGGTATCAAGACAGGGGTTGAAAAACTGTTTTTT,CASGPGIKTGVEKLFF
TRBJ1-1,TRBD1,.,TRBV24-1,TGTGCCACCAGTGATTGTCCGGGACAGGGGGTGCCGGCTTTCTTT,CATSDCPGQGVPAFF
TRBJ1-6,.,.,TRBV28,TGTGCCAGCAGTTTTAATAGCCCCGCATATAATTCACCCCTCCACTTT,CASSFNSPAYNSPLHF
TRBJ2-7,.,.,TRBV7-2,TGTGCCAGCAGCTTAGCTTGGGGAGAAAGGGCCTACGAGCAGTACTTC,CASSLAWGERAYEQYF
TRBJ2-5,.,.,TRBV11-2,TGTGCCAGCAGCTTTCGGGCGCTGGGCGGGGGCAGCGAGACCCAGTACTTC,CASSFRALGGGSETQYF
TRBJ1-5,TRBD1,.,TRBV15,TGTGCCACCAGCAGAGATAACCCCAGGGGGCCTTATCAGCCCCAGCATTTT,CATSRDNPRGPYQPQHF
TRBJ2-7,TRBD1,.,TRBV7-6,TGTGCCAGCAGGCGGGCCCGGGACAGCAAGCTGTACTTC,CASRRARDSKLYF
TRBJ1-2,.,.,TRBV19,TGTGCCGGGAAGGGGGACTATGGCTACACCTTC,CAGKGDYGYTF
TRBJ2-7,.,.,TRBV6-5,TGTGCCAGCACCTTCTCGGGACACCCCGCCTACGAGCAGTACTTC,CASTFSGHPAYEQYF
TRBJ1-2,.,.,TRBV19,TGTGCCAGTAGTATATTCCAGGGTGACTATGGCTACACCTTC,CASSIFQGDYGYTF
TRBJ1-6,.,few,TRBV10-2,TGCGCCAGCGTCTTGGACACCTTCGTTGACTCACCCCTCCACTTT,CASVLDTFVDSPLHF
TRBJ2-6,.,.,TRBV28,TGTGCCAGCAGGACGGACAGCTCTGGGGCCAACGTCCTGACTTTC,CASRTDSSGANVLTF
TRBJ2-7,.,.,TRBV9,TGTGCCAGCAGCCCCCGGACGGGGATCAACGAGCAGTACTTC,CASSPRTGINEQYF
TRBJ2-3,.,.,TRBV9,TGTGCCAGCAGCGTAGCACACAGGGAGGATACGCAGTATTTT,CASSVAHREDTQYF
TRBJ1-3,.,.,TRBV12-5,TGTGCTAGTGGTTTGGTGGCGACAACCACCGGAAACACCATATATTTT,CASGLVATTTGNTIYF
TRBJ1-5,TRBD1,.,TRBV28,TGTGCCAGCATAACAGGGGGCCGCAATCAGCCCCAGCATTTT,CASITGGRNQPQHF
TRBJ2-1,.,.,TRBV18,TGTGCCAGCTCACCACCTTTTGCGGGTCCCAGCTCCTACAATGAGCAGTTCTTC,CASSPPFAGPSSYNEQFF
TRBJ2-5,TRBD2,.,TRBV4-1,TGCGCCAGCAGCCAAGGGACTAGCGGGACGTACCAAGAGACCCAGTACTTC,CASSQGTSGTYQETQYF
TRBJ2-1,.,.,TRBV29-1,TGCAGCGTTCGCCGGGAGACCTCCTACAATGAGCAGTTCTTC,CSVRRETSYNEQFF
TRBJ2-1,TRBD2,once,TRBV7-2,TGTGCCAGCAGCTTAGCTGGACTAGCGGGGGCATCCTACAATGAGCAGTTCTTC,CASSLAGLAGASYNEQFF
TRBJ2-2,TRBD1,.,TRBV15,TGTGCCACCAGCCTCCGGCCGGGACAGACTGTCACCGGGGAGCTGTTTTTT,CATSLRPGQTVTGELFF
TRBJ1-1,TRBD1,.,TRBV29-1,TGCAGCGTTGAATACAGGGGGAACACTGAAGCTTTCTTT,CSVEYRGNTEAFF
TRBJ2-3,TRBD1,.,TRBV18,TGTGCCAGCGCTTGGATGACAGGGGGCCCAGATACGCAGTATTTT,CASAWMTGGPDTQYF
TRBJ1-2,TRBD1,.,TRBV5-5,TGTGCCAGCAGCTTGGCCGGGGGACAGGCCGCGGCTGGCTACACCTTC,CASSLAGGQAAAGYTF
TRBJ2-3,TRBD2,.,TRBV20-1,TGCAGTGCTAGTGTCCCTAGCGGGGGGGCGGCAGATACGCAGTATTTT,CSASVPSGGAADTQYF
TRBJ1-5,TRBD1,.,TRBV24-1,TGTGCCACCAGTGACGGTCGACAGGGGAAAGTGAGGCAGCCCCAGCATTTT,CATSDGRQGKVRQPQHF
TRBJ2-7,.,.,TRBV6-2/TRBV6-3,TGTGCCAGCAGCCGGACATCCACCTACGAGCAGTACTTC,CASSRTSTYEQYF
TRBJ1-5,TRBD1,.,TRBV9,TGTGCCAGCAGCGTAGGGGGTAACAGGGGGGACCAGCCCCAGCATTTT,CASSVGGNRGDQPQHF
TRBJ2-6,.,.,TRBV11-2,TGTGCCAGCAAGATGATCCGGGGTGGGGCCAACGTCCTGACTTTC,CASKMIRGGANVLTF
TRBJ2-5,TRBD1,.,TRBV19,TGTGCCAGTAGCTGGACAGGCGACATGTACGTAGAGACCCAGTACTTC,CASSWTGDMYVETQYF
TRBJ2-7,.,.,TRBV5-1,TGCGCCAGCAGCTTGGGTCTGGGACAATCTACGAGAGAGCAGTACTTC,CASSLGLGQSTREQYF
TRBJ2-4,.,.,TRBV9,TGTGCCAGCAGTACGGGGGAGGAAAACATTCAGTACTTC,CASSTGEENIQYF
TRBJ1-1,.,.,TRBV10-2,TGCGCCAGCAGTCCCCTGTCTGAAGCTTTCTTT,CASSPLSEAFF
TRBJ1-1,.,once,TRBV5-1,TGCGCCAGCAGCGTCGGGAGCAACACTGAAGCTTTCTTT,CASSVGSNTEAFF
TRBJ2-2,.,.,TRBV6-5,TGTGCCAGCAGTTTCTACACCGGGGAGCTGTTTTTT,CASSFYTGELFF
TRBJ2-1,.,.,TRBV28,TGTGCCAGCAAAGAGACAGCGAACGGCGAGCAGTTCTTC,CASKETANGEQFF
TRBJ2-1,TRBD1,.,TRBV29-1,TGCAGCGTTATTTTAGTACGGACAGGGGGCCCCTACAATGAGCAGTTCTTC,CSVILVRTGGPYNEQFF